Shown below are 7 T cell receptor beta chains from a single sample sequenced in a study of patients and donors after allogeneic stem cell transplantation. TCRdb re-analysed the RT-PCR reads in MiXCR, keeping a single row per CDR3 protein. The sample has fewer than 250,000 distinct CDR3 sequences, about 14% seen once. Sequenced sample: blood, either unsorted or a sorted T cell fraction (not recorded which). These receptors came from a human donor who was either an allogeneic HSCT recipient or a stem cell or donor lymphocyte infusion donor (not recorded which). It is not recorded whose cells these are; they may come from a transplant donor.

The chain links TRBV18 to TRBJ1-5, with D perhaps TRBD1 (5 bases). Trimming cost V 3 bases and J 2 bases, with 11 bases left between them. Germline values: CDR1 KGHSH, CDR2 LQKENI. There are 15 residues in the CDR3. The CDR3 reads CASSPGGGGNQPQHF. The CDR3 nucleotides read TGTGCCAGCTCACCGGGGGGAGGCGGCAATCAGCCCCAGCATTTT.

This clonotype was observed a handful of times. CDR3 coding DNA: TGTGCCAGCAGTGAAGTGGGGGCTGGGATCGATGAGCAGTTCTTC. Encoded protein: CASSEVGAGIDEQFF. V gene TRBV2 combines with J gene TRBJ2-1, with D possibly being TRBD1 (6 bases). Trimming cost V 1 base and J 8 bases, with 15 bases left between them. From germline, CDR1 is SNHLY and CDR2 FYNNEI. The CDR3 has 15 amino acids.

This clonotype was observed a handful of times. The chain combines TRBV7-3 with TRBJ2-3; 8 nucleotides match TRBD2. Per the germline V gene, CDR1 is SGHTA and CDR2 is FQGTGA. This CDR3 region has 17 residues. V trimming: 2 bases; J trimming: 0 bases; junction bases outside the gene matches: 7. CDR3 sequence (DNA): TGTGCCAGCAGCTTAGGGACTAGTCTCACTAGCACAGATACGCAGTATTTT. Protein sequence: CASSLGTSLTSTDTQYF.

The genes are TRBV7-6 and TRBJ1-6; 9 positions match TRBD1. The CDR3 is made up of 14 amino acids. Germline-derived CDR1 and CDR2 are SGHVS and FNYEAQ. The V gene end was trimmed by 4 bases and the J gene end by 8 bases; junction bases not matched to a gene: 3. The CDR3 coding sequence is TGTGCCAGCAGCTACCGGGACAGGGATTCACCCCTCCACTTT. Its protein product is CASSYRDRDSPLHF.

This clonotype was observed a few times. The chain carries TRBV4-1 and TRBJ2-3; the match to TRBD2 covers 8 bases. After removal of 4 bases from V and 1 base from J, the junction contained 7 bases not matched to a gene. From germline, CDR1 is MGHRA and CDR2 YSYEKL. CDR3 length: 16 amino acids. CDR3 DNA: TGCGCCAGCAGCCTCCCTTCCGGGGGGGGCACAGATACGCAGTATTTT. It translates to CASSLPSGGGTDTQYF.

The chain joins TRBV5-1 to TRBJ2-7; no clear D. Germline V gene sequence: CDR1 SGHRS, CDR2 YFSETQ. Trimming cost V 0 bases and J 3 bases, with 13 bases left between them. The CDR3 runs to 15 residues. CDR3: CASSLAEIQLYEQYF. The CDR3 coding sequence is TGCGCCAGCAGCTTGGCCGAAATACAGCTCTACGAGCAGTACTTC.

The chain uses TRBV18 and TRBJ2-1; 9 nucleotides line up with TRBD1. The length of the CDR3 is 16 residues. In germline, CDR1 is KGHSH, CDR2 LQKENI. J gave up 4 bases and V 2 bases, and 6 bases lay outside the gene matches. Here the CDR3 reads CASSPDRGAIYNEQFF. In nucleotides, the CDR3 is TGTGCCAGCTCACCAGACAGGGGGGCAATATACAATGAGCAGTTCTTC. The full variable domain, rest sourced from reference TRBV18 and TRBJ2-1, is NAGVMQNPRHLVRRRGQEARLRCSPMKGHSHVYWYRQLPEEGLKFMVYLQKENIIDESGMPKERFSAEFPKEGPSILRIQQVVRGDSAAYFCASSPDRGAIYNEQFFGPGTRLTVL.